Listed below are T cell receptor beta chains from one sample, sequenced in a study of a mutant IDH1 vaccine in newly diagnosed glioma. No antigen is known for these receptors. Method: immunoSEQ multiplex PCR; TCRdb's copy keeps in-frame clones and lacks some. The table records about 94,000 clones, roughly 89% of them present only once. The specimen comprised PBMCs, sampled from a glioma patient whose treatment included an IDH1 peptide vaccine. Receptors originate from a woman in her fifties or sixties with glioma. The CDR3 runs from the conserved cysteine through the conserved F or W.

v_gene: TRBV7-9
len: 16
j_gene: TRBJ2-6
CDR3aa: CASSFYRGAGANVLTF

v_gene: TRBV28
len: 17
j_gene: TRBJ1-1
CDR3aa: CASSLRGDRGVRTEAFF

v_gene: TRBV2
len: 14
j_gene: TRBJ1-3
CDR3aa: CASSLDGAGNTIYF

v_gene: TRBV29-1
len: 12
j_gene: TRBJ1-2
CDR3aa: CSVVQGAIGYTF

v_gene: TRBV27
len: 13
j_gene: TRBJ2-3
CDR3aa: CASSLSPAATQYF

v_gene: TRBV7-2
len: 14
j_gene: TRBJ2-6
CDR3aa: CASSLGRGNSVLTF

v_gene: TRBV19
len: 16
j_gene: TRBJ1-2
CDR3aa: CASSKGRAAAGYGYTF

v_gene: TRBV11-2
len: 17
j_gene: TRBJ2-1
CDR3aa: CASSLDRGTSPYNEQFF

v_gene: TRBV14
len: 12
j_gene: TRBJ1-2
CDR3aa: CASSPGGVGYTF

v_gene: TRBV4-1
len: 15
j_gene: TRBJ1-1
CDR3aa: CASSQDGVDNTEAFF

v_gene: TRBV11-2
len: 15
j_gene: .
CDR3aa: CASSPLAGPPGEQYF

v_gene: TRBV5-6
len: 16
j_gene: TRBJ2-3
CDR3aa: CASSRRLASSTDTQYF

v_gene: TRBV7-2
len: 11
j_gene: TRBJ2-1
CDR3aa: CASSPYTEQFF

v_gene: TRBV9
len: 17
j_gene: TRBJ2-7
CDR3aa: CASSSSHRSEQRHEQYF

v_gene: TRBV28
len: 16
j_gene: TRBJ1-5
CDR3aa: CASSFGQGSSNQPQHF

v_gene: TRBV20-1
len: 10
j_gene: TRBJ2-7
CDR3aa: CSAGAYEQYF

v_gene: TRBV28
len: 13
j_gene: TRBJ1-1
CDR3aa: CASSLLGNTEAFF

v_gene: TRBV27
len: 15
j_gene: TRBJ2-7
CDR3aa: CASSSHGQDSYEQYF

v_gene: TRBV5-1
len: 11
j_gene: TRBJ2-1
CDR3aa: CASSLSNEQFF

v_gene: TRBV13
len: 13
j_gene: TRBJ1-4
CDR3aa: CASSIGGNEKLFF

v_gene: TRBV5-5
len: 15
j_gene: TRBJ2-2
CDR3aa: CASSLGQGYTGELFF

v_gene: TRBV11-2
len: 14
j_gene: TRBJ2-7
CDR3aa: CASSLGAGVYEQYF

v_gene: TRBV18
len: 17
j_gene: TRBJ2-1
CDR3aa: CASSPPGLAGGFDEQFF

v_gene: TRBV2
len: 14
j_gene: TRBJ2-7
CDR3aa: CASMSGTGYVEQYF

v_gene: TRBV6-5
len: 13
j_gene: TRBJ1-4
CDR3aa: CASRTVLNEKLFF

v_gene: TRBV28
len: 13
j_gene: TRBJ2-5
CDR3aa: CASSSGSPETQYF

v_gene: TRBV28
len: 15
j_gene: TRBJ2-2
CDR3aa: CASSPPDRDTGELFF

v_gene: TRBV7-9
len: 15
j_gene: TRBJ2-1
CDR3aa: CASSFGGRLVDEQFF

v_gene: TRBV27
len: 15
j_gene: TRBJ1-5
CDR3aa: CASSFSAAFNQPQHF

v_gene: TRBV29-1
len: 15
j_gene: TRBJ2-3
CDR3aa: CSVEGDIESTDTQYF